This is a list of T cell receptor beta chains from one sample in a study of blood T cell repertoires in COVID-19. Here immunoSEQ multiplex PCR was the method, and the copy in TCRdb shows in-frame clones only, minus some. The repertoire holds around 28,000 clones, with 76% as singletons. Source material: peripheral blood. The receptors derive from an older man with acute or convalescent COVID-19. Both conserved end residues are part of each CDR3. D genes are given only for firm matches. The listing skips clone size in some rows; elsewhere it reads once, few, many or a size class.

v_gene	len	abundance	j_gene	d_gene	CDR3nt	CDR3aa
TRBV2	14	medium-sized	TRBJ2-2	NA	TGTGCCAGCAACACCTTTGCAAACACCGGGGAGCTGTTTTTT	CASNTFANTGELFF
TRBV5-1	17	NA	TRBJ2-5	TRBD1	TGCGCCAGCAGCCCAGACGGGACAGGGGGCATTCAAGAGACCCAGTACTTC	CASSPDGTGGIQETQYF
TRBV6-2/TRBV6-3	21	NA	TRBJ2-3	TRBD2	TGTGCCAGCAGTGCCCAAAGGACTAGCGGGGGTCATGAGATCGTAGCAGATACGCAGTATTTT	CASSAQRTSGGHEIVADTQYF
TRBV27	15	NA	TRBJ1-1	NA	TGTGCCAGCAGGCCGGGGGGCGCGATGAACACTGAAGCTTTCTTT	CASRPGGAMNTEAFF
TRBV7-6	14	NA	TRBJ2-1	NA	TGTGCCAGCAGTTCCACGTCCAGGGGAAATGAGCAGTTCTTC	CASSSTSRGNEQFF
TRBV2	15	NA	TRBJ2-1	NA	TGTGCCAGCAGTGAGGAGGCCATCTCCTACAATGAGCAGTTCTTC	CASSEEAISYNEQFF
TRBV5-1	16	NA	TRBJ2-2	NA	TGCGCCAGCAGCTTGGGGAATAGCGGGAACACCGGGGAGCTGTTTTTT	CASSLGNSGNTGELFF
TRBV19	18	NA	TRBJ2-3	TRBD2	TGTGCCAGTAGTGCTATTCGTGAGGTAGCGGGAGGCACAGATACGCAGTATTTT	CASSAIREVAGGTDTQYF
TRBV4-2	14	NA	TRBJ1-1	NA	TGTGCCAGCGGAAGGGGGTTGGAGAACACTGAAGCTTTCTTT	CASGRGLENTEAFF
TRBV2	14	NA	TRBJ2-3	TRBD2	TGTGCCGGTTCAGCGGGGGGTCTCACAGATACGCAGTATTTT	CAGSAGGLTDTQYF
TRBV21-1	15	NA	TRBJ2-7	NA	TGTGCCAGCAGCAAAGAGGCGGGAGGGTCCTACGAGCAGTACTTC	CASSKEAGGSYEQYF
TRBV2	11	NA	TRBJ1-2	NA	TGTGCCAGCAGTTCCGAGAATGGCTACACCTTC	CASSSENGYTF
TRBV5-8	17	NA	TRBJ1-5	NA	TGTGCCAGCAGCGGGAAGTCCAGGACAGATAGCAATCAGCCCCAGCATTTT	CASSGKSRTDSNQPQHF
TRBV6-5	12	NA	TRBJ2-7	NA	TGTGCCAGCAGACAGGGAACCTACGAGCAGTACTTC	CASRQGTYEQYF
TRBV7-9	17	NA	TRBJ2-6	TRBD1	TGTGCCAGCAGCCACGGGACAGGTCTCTCTGGGGCCAACGTCCTGACTTTC	CASSHGTGLSGANVLTF
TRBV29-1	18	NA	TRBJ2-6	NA	TGCAGCGTTGTTTGTTTTGGGGGCACCTGCGTCGGGGCCAACGTCCTGACTTTC	CSVVCFGGTCVGANVLTF
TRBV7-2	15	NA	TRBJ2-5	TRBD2	TGTGCCAGCAGCCGTTTTGCGGGGGGCCAAGAGACCCAGTACTTC	CASSRFAGGQETQYF